This T cell receptor beta chain was sequenced for a study of identical twins. TCRdb processed the 5' RACE reads anew with MiXCR; each CDR3 protein has one entry. The repertoire consists of 240,000 or so distinct CDR3 sequences, with over 9.5% occurring once and the leading ten covering approximately 11%. V lost 0 bases and J 0 bases, leaving 12 bases between the germline ends. There are 17 residues in the CDR3. Germline CDR1 reads MNHEY; CDR2 reads SVGAGI. Sequencing input: memory T cells sorted from blood. The sequence was collected from a man in his forties or fifties in good health. J is TRBJ2-1 and V is TRBV6-5; D gene ambiguous. DNA of the CDR3: TGTGCCAGCAGTTACTCGATATCTAACCCCTCCTACAATGAGCAGTTCTTC. This codes for CASSYSISNPSYNEQFF.